A selection of T cell receptor beta chains follows, all from one sample in a study of glioma-infiltrating T cells. TCRdb reprocessed the multiplex PCR reads with MiXCR, giving one entry per CDR3 protein. The sample carries about 93,000 distinct CDR3 sequences, 35% to 45% recorded once. The sequenced material came from glioma tissue, nonneoplastic brain tissue, or PBMCs (not recorded which). The receptors derive from a human donor with low-grade glioma or glioblastoma, undergoing nonglioma brain surgery, or in good health (not recorded which). CDR3s include the opening cysteine and the closing phenylalanine or tryptophan. D genes are given only for firm matches. Rows may omit the clone size; those that give it use once, few, many or a size class.

j_call: TRBJ2-2; d_call: -; v_call: TRBV29-1; clone_size: many; cdr3_nt: TGCAGCGTTGATGTAGGGAACACCGGGGAGCTGTTTTTT; cdr3_aa: CSVDVGNTGELFF
j_call: TRBJ2-1; d_call: -; v_call: TRBV7-9; clone_size: many; cdr3_nt: TGTGCCAGCAGCTTAGACGTAGGCAGGGAGCAGTTCTTC; cdr3_aa: CASSLDVGREQFF
j_call: TRBJ1-2; d_call: -; v_call: TRBV6-4; clone_size: many; cdr3_nt: TGTGCCAGCAGTGAGTCAGCCGGCTATGGCTACACCTTC; cdr3_aa: CASSESAGYGYTF
j_call: TRBJ1-5; d_call: TRBD1; v_call: TRBV18; clone_size: -; cdr3_nt: TGTGCCAGCTCACAACGACAGGGGGTTGGTAGCAATCAGCCCCAGCATTTT; cdr3_aa: CASSQRQGVGSNQPQHF
j_call: TRBJ2-1; d_call: TRBD2; v_call: TRBV10-1; clone_size: many; cdr3_nt: TGCGCCAGCACCCCATTAAGCGCTTCAGGGATACGGGGGGGGCTTAATGAGCAGTTCTTC; cdr3_aa: CASTPLSASGIRGGLNEQFF
j_call: TRBJ2-5; d_call: -; v_call: TRBV28; clone_size: many; cdr3_nt: TGTGCCAGCAGTTTCTCCTTGGTCAGTTTAGCGACCCAGTACTTC; cdr3_aa: CASSFSLVSLATQYF
j_call: TRBJ2-2; d_call: TRBD2; v_call: TRBV19; clone_size: -; cdr3_nt: TGTGCCAGTAGTACCTCATCGGGACTAGCGGCTTCGAACACCGGGGAGCTGTTTTTT; cdr3_aa: CASSTSSGLAASNTGELFF
j_call: TRBJ1-1; d_call: -; v_call: TRBV28; clone_size: many; cdr3_nt: TGTGCCAGCAGTTTTGGGCCTCCCAATGAAGCTTTCTTT; cdr3_aa: CASSFGPPNEAFF
j_call: TRBJ2-1; d_call: -; v_call: TRBV30; clone_size: -; cdr3_nt: TGTGCCTGGAGTGCCTACTCGGACCCACGGTTCTTC; cdr3_aa: CAWSAYSDPRFF
j_call: TRBJ2-3; d_call: TRBD2; v_call: TRBV6-1; clone_size: many; cdr3_nt: TGTGCCAGCAGCCGGACTAGCGGCTTTCTTCCGCAGTATTTT; cdr3_aa: CASSRTSGFLPQYF
j_call: TRBJ1-2; d_call: -; v_call: TRBV6-2/TRBV6-3; clone_size: -; cdr3_nt: TGTGCCAGCTGCCGCGGTGGGTCAGTGTATGGCTACACCTTC; cdr3_aa: CASCRGGSVYGYTF
j_call: TRBJ1-1; d_call: -; v_call: TRBV2; clone_size: many; cdr3_nt: TGTGCCAGCAGAGCAGGGGTTCGTACTGAAGCTTTCTTT; cdr3_aa: CASRAGVRTEAFF
j_call: TRBJ2-7; d_call: -; v_call: TRBV3-1; clone_size: -; cdr3_nt: TGTGCCAGCAGCCAAGAATTTAGCCACGATCAGTACTTC; cdr3_aa: CASSQEFSHDQYF
j_call: TRBJ2-7; d_call: -; v_call: TRBV6-2/TRBV6-3; clone_size: many; cdr3_nt: TGTGCCAGCAGTTACTCATCCGGTGCATACGAGCAGTACTTC; cdr3_aa: CASSYSSGAYEQYF
j_call: TRBJ2-7; d_call: TRBD2; v_call: TRBV18; clone_size: many; cdr3_nt: TGTGCCAGCTCACCACCCGGGACTAGCTACGAGCAGTACTTC; cdr3_aa: CASSPPGTSYEQYF
j_call: TRBJ2-2; d_call: -; v_call: TRBV5-4; clone_size: few; cdr3_nt: TGTGCCAGCAGCCCTGGCCCTGGGAGGCCCGGGGAGCTGTTTTTT; cdr3_aa: CASSPGPGRPGELFF
j_call: TRBJ2-6; d_call: TRBD1; v_call: TRBV11-2; clone_size: many; cdr3_nt: TGTGCCAGCACCTCAGACAGGGGGTCTGGGGCCAACGTCCTGACTTTC; cdr3_aa: CASTSDRGSGANVLTF
j_call: TRBJ1-1; d_call: -; v_call: TRBV6-2/TRBV6-3; clone_size: many; cdr3_nt: TGTGCCAGCAGCCAGGACAGAAACTCTGAAGCTTTCTTT; cdr3_aa: CASSQDRNSEAFF
j_call: TRBJ2-1; d_call: -; v_call: TRBV27; clone_size: once; cdr3_nt: TGTGCCGGCAGTCCCTCGGACAGCCCCGCAGAGCAGTTCTTC; cdr3_aa: CAGSPSDSPAEQFF
j_call: TRBJ2-7; d_call: -; v_call: TRBV19; clone_size: many; cdr3_nt: TGTGCCAGTAGTATAGCCGGGAGAACCTACGAGCAGTACTTC; cdr3_aa: CASSIAGRTYEQYF
j_call: TRBJ1-5; d_call: -; v_call: TRBV3-1; clone_size: many; cdr3_nt: TGTGCCAGCAGCGTTTCAGATCAGCCCCAGCATTTT; cdr3_aa: CASSVSDQPQHF
j_call: TRBJ2-7; d_call: TRBD1; v_call: TRBV28; clone_size: few; cdr3_nt: TGTGCCAGCAGTTTACCCGGACAGGGCCACGAGCAGTACTTC; cdr3_aa: CASSLPGQGHEQYF
j_call: TRBJ1-1; d_call: -; v_call: TRBV20-1; clone_size: many; cdr3_nt: TGCAGTGCTAGCAGATCTCAGGGGCGGGTCACTGAAGCTTTCTTT; cdr3_aa: CSASRSQGRVTEAFF
j_call: TRBJ1-5; d_call: -; v_call: TRBV29-1; clone_size: -; cdr3_nt: TGCAGCGCTTCCGGCGCCGACACGGAAGGTCATCAGCCCCAGCATTTT; cdr3_aa: CSASGADTEGHQPQHF
j_call: TRBJ1-3; d_call: -; v_call: TRBV4-1; clone_size: -; cdr3_nt: TGCGCCAGCAGCGGGCACGGAAACACCATATATTTT; cdr3_aa: CASSGHGNTIYF
j_call: TRBJ2-3; d_call: -; v_call: TRBV6-6; clone_size: -; cdr3_nt: TGTGCTAGCAGTTACCGTACGGGCACAGATACGCAGTATTTT; cdr3_aa: CASSYRTGTDTQYF
j_call: TRBJ1-1; d_call: TRBD1; v_call: TRBV9; clone_size: few; cdr3_nt: TGTGCCAGCAGTAAGGCAGGGGGAATGAACACTGAAGCTTTCTTT; cdr3_aa: CASSKAGGMNTEAFF
j_call: TRBJ2-7; d_call: TRBD1; v_call: TRBV20-1; clone_size: many; cdr3_nt: TGCAGTGCAACCGGGACAGGGGGCAACGAGCAGTACTTC; cdr3_aa: CSATGTGGNEQYF
j_call: TRBJ1-1; d_call: -; v_call: TRBV6-1; clone_size: many; cdr3_nt: TGTGCCAGCAGTTTACATGGCACTGAAGCTTTCTTT; cdr3_aa: CASSLHGTEAFF
j_call: TRBJ1-5; d_call: -; v_call: TRBV27; clone_size: many; cdr3_nt: TGTGCCAGCAGGGGGTCAGGCAGCAATCAGCCCCAGCATTTT; cdr3_aa: CASRGSGSNQPQHF
j_call: TRBJ1-2; d_call: TRBD1; v_call: TRBV11-2; clone_size: many; cdr3_nt: TGTGCCAGCAGCTTACGCCCGGACAGGGTAGGGTATGGCTACACCTTC; cdr3_aa: CASSLRPDRVGYGYTF
j_call: TRBJ1-1; d_call: -; v_call: TRBV7-2; clone_size: -; cdr3_nt: TGTGCCAGCAGCCCGGACACCTTTGTCCTAGTTGACACTGAAGCTTTCTTT; cdr3_aa: CASSPDTFVLVDTEAFF
j_call: TRBJ2-7; d_call: -; v_call: TRBV7-2; clone_size: -; cdr3_nt: TGTGCCAGAAGCTTAAATTCACCCCTCCACTTC; cdr3_aa: CARSLNSPLHF
j_call: TRBJ1-5; d_call: TRBD1; v_call: TRBV6-1; clone_size: -; cdr3_nt: TGTGCCAGCAGGTGGGACAGGGGGCAGCCCCAGAGTTTT; cdr3_aa: CASRWDRGQPQSF
j_call: TRBJ2-3; d_call: -; v_call: TRBV24-1; clone_size: -; cdr3_nt: TGTGCCGCCAGTCCCCCGGAAACAGGTACGCAGTATTTT; cdr3_aa: CAASPPETGTQYF
j_call: TRBJ1-2; d_call: -; v_call: TRBV5-1; clone_size: many; cdr3_nt: TGCGCCAGCAGCCCTTCTCCGGTCCAAGGGGACTATGGCTACACCTTC; cdr3_aa: CASSPSPVQGDYGYTF